This TCR beta chain appears in the sequencing data of a study of cytomegalovirus exposure and HLA in healthy donors. Germline values: CDR1 SSHAT, CDR2 FNYEAQ (reference sequence). The CDR3 is made up of 15 amino acids. Trimming removed 3 bases from V and 1 base from J; junction bases left unmatched: 4. Use of 60 Vbeta and 13 Jbeta primers characterized the PCR. Generated by immunoSEQ multiplex PCR, the TCRdb table keeps only in-frame clones and is missing some. In the table there are 120,000 or so clones, 70% to 80% of which are singletons. This clone has a single count. The receptor comes from a man aged 30 to 39 in good health and CMV-seronegative. Source material: PBMCs. The rearrangement uses TRBV7-7 and TRBJ2-7, with 9 positions matching TRBD2. CDR3 residues: CASSLGSGGSYEQYF. The CDR3 DNA reads as TGTGCCAGCAGCTTGGGTAGCGGGGGTTCCTACGAGCAGTACTTC.